This is a list of T cell receptor beta chains from one sample in a study of cytomegalovirus exposure and HLA in healthy donors. The method was immunoSEQ multiplex PCR; TCRdb's version includes in-frame clones alone and lacks a portion of them. The repertoire holds some 190,000 clones, with 70% to 85% as singletons. Sequencing was carried out using PBMCs. These receptors were collected from a man aged 35 to 55 in good health and CMV-seropositive. CDR3s include the opening cysteine and the closing phenylalanine or tryptophan. A D gene is named only where the DNA matches it firmly. A row's size may be missing; if present it is once, few, many or a size class.

TRBJ2-1,few,TRBV9,TRBD1,CASSPTVGTGANEQFF,TGTGCCAGCAGCCCCACCGTCGGGACAGGGGCAAATGAGCAGTTCTTC
TRBJ2-5,few,TRBV4-3,-,CASSQQESRYQETQYF,TGCGCCAGCAGCCAGCAAGAGAGCAGGTACCAAGAGACCCAGTACTTC
TRBJ2-1,-,TRBV27,-,CASSLWSGGRVPYNEQFF,TGTGCCAGCAGTTTATGGTCCGGTGGTAGAGTCCCCTACAATGAGCAGTTCTTC
TRBJ2-2,-,TRBV11-3,TRBD2,CASSSTLAGGPGTGELFF,TGTGCCAGCAGCTCTACACTAGCGGGAGGGCCGGGCACCGGGGAGCTGTTTTTT
TRBJ1-2,-,TRBV4-1,TRBD1,CASSQGRGQERYGYTF,TGCGCCAGCAGCCAAGGAAGGGGGCAAGAGAGGTATGGCTACACCTTC
TRBJ2-7,-,TRBV25-1,-,CASSEESYEQYF,TGTGCCAGCAGTGAGGAGTCCTACGAGCAGTACTTC
TRBJ2-7,-,TRBV7-2,-,CASSLASQGYEQYF,TGTGCCAGCAGCTTAGCGTCCCAGGGGTACGAGCAGTACTTC
TRBJ2-5,-,TRBV10-2,-,CASSESERQETQYF,TGCGCCAGCAGTGAGTCTGAGCGGCAAGAGACCCAGTACTTC
TRBJ1-5,-,TRBV6-1,-,CASSEAPLGPVSNQPQHF,TGTGCCAGCAGTGAAGCTCCCCTGGGGCCGGTAAGCAATCAGCCCCAGCATTTT
TRBJ2-6,-,TRBV30,-,CAWSLWRSSGANVLTF,TGTGCCTGGAGTCTATGGCGGAGCTCTGGGGCCAACGTCCTGACTTTC
TRBJ1-2,-,TRBV4-1,-,CASSQGDRRGFNYGYTF,TGCGCCAGCAGCCAAGGTGATCGGAGGGGCTTTAACTATGGCTACACCTTC
TRBJ1-2,-,TRBV4-2,-,CASSPIAAGGAPNYGYTF,TGTGCCAGCAGCCCTATAGCGGCGGGAGGAGCCCCTAACTATGGCTACACCTTC
TRBJ2-1,-,TRBV6-4,TRBD2,CASSPSSGRAFEQFF,TGTGCCAGCAGTCCCTCTAGCGGGAGGGCCTTTGAGCAGTTCTTC
TRBJ2-1,-,TRBV7-3,TRBD2,CASSPSIAGGISYNEQFF,TGTGCCAGCAGCCCCTCCATAGCGGGAGGCATATCATACAATGAGCAGTTCTTC
TRBJ2-2,-,TRBV7-6,-,CASSFRRETSGELFF,TGTGCCAGCAGCTTCCGGCGGGAAACATCCGGGGAGCTGTTTTTT
TRBJ2-3,-,TRBV2,TRBD2,CASSEAGKRGGTDTQYF,TGTGCCAGCAGTGAAGCGGGGAAGCGGGGGGGCACAGATACGCAGTATTTT
TRBJ1-2,-,TRBV5-6,-,CASSLDRAGGYTF,TGTGCCAGCAGCTTGGACAGGGCGGGCGGCTACACCTTC
TRBJ2-6,-,TRBV9,TRBD1,CASSVGHRDRVYSGANVLTF,TGTGCCAGCAGCGTGGGACACCGGGACAGGGTATACTCTGGGGCCAACGTCCTGACTTTC
TRBJ2-7,-,TRBV6-5,TRBD1,CASSLQGSSYEQYF,TGTGCCAGCAGCCTACAGGGGTCCTCCTACGAGCAGTACTTC
TRBJ2-3,-,TRBV19,TRBD2,CASRTSSDTQYF,TGTGCCAGTAGGACTAGCTCAGATACGCAGTATTTT
TRBJ1-5,-,TRBV11-3,-,CASSLFVGQPQHF,TGTGCCAGCAGCTTATTCGTGGGCCAGCCCCAGCATTTT
TRBJ2-5,-,TRBV5-1,TRBD1,CASGQEVDETQYF,TGCGCCAGCGGACAGGAGGTCGATGAGACCCAGTACTTC
TRBJ1-1,-,TRBV19,-,CASRKQLNTEAFF,TGTGCCAGCCGGAAACAGTTGAACACTGAAGCTTTCTTT
TRBJ2-7,-,TRBV10-2,-,CASSPTFDSYEQYF,TGCGCCAGCAGCCCGACATTTGACTCCTACGAGCAGTACTTC
TRBJ2-3,-,TRBV7-2,TRBD2,CASRSQTSGGARSDTQYF,TGTGCCAGCAGATCCCAGACTAGCGGGGGGGCTAGGTCAGATACGCAGTATTTT
TRBJ2-2,-,TRBV7-7,-,CASSPNPVGELFF,TGTGCCAGCAGCCCAAACCCGGTCGGGGAGCTGTTTTTT
TRBJ1-1,-,TRBV28,-,CASSPGRGVGFGTEAFF,TGTGCCAGCAGCCCGGGCAGGGGTGTAGGATTCGGGACTGAAGCTTTCTTT
TRBJ2-1,-,TRBV7-6,-,CASSPRTAGEQFF,TGTGCCAGCAGCCCCCGGACCGCGGGTGAGCAGTTCTTC
TRBJ2-2,-,TRBV28,TRBD1,CASSLLSGQGNTGELFF,TGTGCCAGCAGTTTACTGTCGGGACAGGGGAACACCGGGGAGCTGTTTTTT
TRBJ2-3,-,TRBV7-8,TRBD2,CASSTTGTSGTTSTDTQYF,TGTGCCAGCAGCACCACCGGGACTAGCGGGACTACTAGCACAGATACGCAGTATTTT
TRBJ1-1,-,TRBV7-9,-,CSSSLARGSMRTEAFF,TGTTCCAGCAGCTTAGCGCGGGGCAGCATGAGGACTGAAGCTTTCTTT
TRBJ2-4,-,TRBV2,TRBD2,CASMLQLAGGQYF,TGTGCCAGCATGTTACAACTAGCGGGGGGACAGTACTTC
TRBJ1-1,-,TRBV10-1,-,CASKERMNTEAFF,TGCGCCAGCAAGGAGCGGATGAACACTGAAGCTTTCTTT
TRBJ2-5,-,TRBV5-5,TRBD2,CASSAGLAAAQETQYF,TGTGCCAGCAGCGCGGGACTAGCGGCCGCCCAAGAGACCCAGTACTTC
TRBJ2-7,once,TRBV5-4,TRBD2,CASSTIAGASYEQYF,TGTGCCAGCAGCACCATAGCGGGAGCTTCCTACGAGCAGTACTTC
TRBJ2-1,-,TRBV9,TRBD2,CASSSGLAGGPGEQFF,TGTGCCAGCAGCTCCGGACTAGCGGGGGGGCCTGGGGAGCAGTTCTTC
TRBJ2-5,-,TRBV6-5,-,CASSYSHRTNGETQYF,TGTGCCAGCAGTTACTCCCACCGGACAAATGGGGAGACCCAGTACTTC
TRBJ1-2,-,TRBV7-8,-,CASRPGHPTNYGYTF,TGTGCCAGCAGGCCTGGACACCCGACCAACTATGGCTACACCTTC
TRBJ2-7,-,TRBV5-6,-,CASSLLVQGLGEQYF,TGTGCCAGCAGCTTGTTGGTGCAGGGGCTTGGAGAGCAGTACTTC
TRBJ1-5,-,TRBV21-1,-,CASSNGQWVQPQHF,TGTGCCAGCAGCAACGGACAGTGGGTGCAGCCCCAGCATTTT
TRBJ2-7,-,TRBV12-5,TRBD2,CASGPGLAGKEQYF,TGTGCTAGTGGCCCGGGACTAGCGGGAAAGGAGCAGTACTTC
TRBJ2-3,-,TRBV19,-,CASSIGSRGTDTQYF,TGTGCCAGTAGTATAGGGAGTAGGGGAACAGATACGCAGTATTTT
TRBJ2-3,-,TRBV5-4,TRBD2,CASSQAGGDTQYF,TGTGCCAGCAGCCAGGCGGGAGGAGATACGCAGTATTTT
TRBJ2-1,-,TRBV6-4,TRBD2,CASSDSDGRLAGEYNEQFF,TGTGCCAGCAGTGACTCGGACGGGAGACTAGCGGGCGAGTACAATGAGCAGTTCTTC
TRBJ1-1,-,TRBV28,-,CASSAGNTEAFF,TGTGCCAGCAGTGCAGGGAACACTGAAGCTTTCTTT
TRBJ2-1,-,TRBV7-9,-,CASSPPYRMSGLINEQFF,TGTGCCAGCAGCCCACCTTATCGGATGAGCGGGCTGATCAATGAGCAGTTCTTC
TRBJ2-7,once,TRBV7-9,-,CASSLVSDTYEQYF,TGTGCCAGCAGCTTAGTGTCAGATACCTACGAGCAGTACTTC
TRBJ2-1,-,TRBV18,TRBD1,CASSPRTGGSASVLVFDEQFF,TGTGCCAGCTCACCAAGGACAGGGGGCTCGGCTAGCGTACTTGTTTTCGATGAGCAGTTCTTC
TRBJ2-1,-,TRBV12-5,-,CASGPDLGQFF,TGTGCTAGTGGACCGGACTTGGGGCAGTTCTTC
TRBJ1-4,-,TRBV10-1,TRBD1,CASSDHRGPGEKLFF,TGCGCCAGCAGTGACCACAGGGGCCCCGGAGAAAAACTGTTTTTT
TRBJ2-2,-,TRBV2,TRBD1,CASSLTGVTGELFF,TGTGCCAGCAGCTTGACAGGGGTCACCGGGGAGCTGTTTTTT
TRBJ2-3,-,TRBV7-6,-,CASSLARWTDTQYF,TGTGCCAGCAGCTTAGCGCGGTGGACAGATACGCAGTATTTT
TRBJ2-7,-,TRBV6-1,TRBD2,CASSKGLAGPYEQYF,TGTGCCAGCAGCAAAGGACTAGCGGGACCCTACGAGCAGTACTTC
TRBJ1-5,-,TRBV11-2,-,CASSLVVGGAGSNQPQHF,TGTGCCAGCAGCTTAGTCGTTGGGGGGGCGGGTAGCAATCAGCCCCAGCATTTT
TRBJ2-5,-,TRBV4-2,-,CASSQDTLAAQYF,TGTGCCAGCAGCCAAGACACCCTGGCGGCCCAGTACTTC
TRBJ2-2,once,TRBV30,TRBD2,CAWSLSGRDTGELFF,TGTGCCTGGAGTTTGAGCGGGAGGGACACCGGGGAGCTGTTTTTT
TRBJ1-1,-,TRBV7-2,TRBD1,CASSPIGQGVTEAFF,TGTGCCAGCAGCCCGATCGGACAGGGGGTCACTGAAGCTTTCTTT
TRBJ2-1,-,TRBV7-3,TRBD2,CASSLMSGSSYNEQFF,TGTGCCAGCAGCTTAATGAGCGGGAGCTCCTACAATGAGCAGTTCTTC
TRBJ1-1,-,TRBV11-2,-,CASSFEVSNTEAFF,TGTGCCAGCAGCTTCGAGGTCTCGAACACTGAAGCTTTCTTT